The rows below give T cell receptor beta chains drawn from one sample of a study of blood T cell repertoires in COVID-19. The data were produced by immunoSEQ multiplex PCR, yet TCRdb's version contains in-frame clones alone and is incomplete. Altogether about 70,000 clones are present, about 86% being singletons, with the ten largest covering around 12%. Source material: peripheral blood. Every receptor here comes from a human donor in a cohort sampled during active COVID-19. Each CDR3 is given with its conserved first and last residue. The order of the fields is V gene, D gene, clone size, J gene, CDR3 protein, CDR3 DNA. A D gene is named only where the DNA matches it firmly. Clone size, where shown, is once, few, many, or a class for clones that have expanded.

v_call: TRBV3-1/TRBV3-2
d_call: TRBD2
clone_size: -
j_call: TRBJ2-5
cdr3_aa: CASSQAFSGSQETQYF
cdr3_nt: TGTGCCAGCAGCCAAGCATTTAGCGGGTCCCAAGAGACCCAGTACTTC

v_call: TRBV18
d_call: -
clone_size: -
j_call: TRBJ1-2
cdr3_aa: CASSLGQRGNYGYTF
cdr3_nt: TGTGCCAGCTCACTAGGACAGCGAGGCAACTATGGCTACACCTTC

v_call: TRBV9
d_call: -
clone_size: -
j_call: TRBJ2-1
cdr3_aa: CASSVDGGSYNEQFF
cdr3_nt: TGTGCCAGCAGCGTAGACGGGGGCTCCTACAATGAGCAGTTCTTC

v_call: TRBV30
d_call: -
clone_size: once
j_call: TRBJ2-7
cdr3_aa: CAWSVGIWIGAYEQYF
cdr3_nt: TGTGCCTGGAGTGTAGGTATCTGGATAGGAGCCTACGAGCAGTACTTC

v_call: TRBV6-4
d_call: TRBD1
clone_size: -
j_call: TRBJ2-1
cdr3_aa: CASSAQGENNEQFF
cdr3_nt: TGTGCCAGCAGTGCCCAGGGGGAGAACAATGAGCAGTTCTTC

v_call: TRBV7-9
d_call: TRBD1
clone_size: -
j_call: TRBJ1-5
cdr3_aa: CASSPGQGYQPQHF
cdr3_nt: TGTGCCAGCAGTCCGGGACAGGGCTATCAGCCCCAGCATTTT

v_call: TRBV3-1/TRBV3-2
d_call: TRBD2
clone_size: -
j_call: TRBJ2-7
cdr3_aa: CASSQRPGLAGVFQYF
cdr3_nt: TGTGCCAGCAGCCAACGCCCGGGACTAGCGGGGGTATTCCAGTACTTC

v_call: TRBV28
d_call: TRBD1
clone_size: once
j_call: TRBJ2-4
cdr3_aa: CGGDRVRRWAKNIQYF
cdr3_nt: TGCGGAGGGGACAGGGTTCGGAGGTGGGCCAAAAACATTCAGTACTTC

v_call: TRBV9
d_call: TRBD2
clone_size: -
j_call: TRBJ2-3
cdr3_aa: CASSSGVLAGGADTQYF
cdr3_nt: TGTGCCAGCAGCTCAGGGGTCCTAGCGGGGGGGGCGGATACGCAGTATTTT

v_call: TRBV6-1
d_call: -
clone_size: -
j_call: TRBJ1-2
cdr3_aa: CASSETADNYGYTF
cdr3_nt: TGTGCCAGCAGTGAGACAGCCGATAACTATGGCTACACCTTC

v_call: TRBV24-1
d_call: TRBD1
clone_size: -
j_call: TRBJ1-2
cdr3_aa: CATSDQDRGSYGYTF
cdr3_nt: TGTGCCACCAGTGATCAAGACAGGGGGTCCTATGGCTACACCTTC

v_call: TRBV5-1
d_call: TRBD2
clone_size: -
j_call: TRBJ2-3
cdr3_aa: CASILAGRSTDTQYF
cdr3_nt: TGCGCCAGCATCCTAGCGGGGAGGAGCACAGATACGCAGTATTTT

v_call: TRBV4-1
d_call: -
clone_size: -
j_call: TRBJ1-1
cdr3_aa: CASSQEGAVNTEAFF
cdr3_nt: TGCGCCAGCAGCCAAGAGGGGGCTGTGAACACTGAAGCTTTCTTT

v_call: TRBV5-4
d_call: TRBD2
clone_size: -
j_call: TRBJ2-5
cdr3_aa: CASSKAGTSGVKETQYF
cdr3_nt: TGTGCCAGCAGCAAAGCCGGGACTAGCGGGGTTAAAGAGACCCAGTACTTC

v_call: TRBV7-3
d_call: TRBD2
clone_size: -
j_call: TRBJ2-1
cdr3_aa: CASSLMGLAGNNEQFF
cdr3_nt: TGTGCCAGCAGCTTAATGGGACTAGCGGGAAACAATGAGCAGTTCTTC

v_call: TRBV6-2/TRBV6-3
d_call: -
clone_size: -
j_call: TRBJ1-6
cdr3_aa: CASSYPEGLNNSPLHF
cdr3_nt: TGTGCCAGCAGTTACCCCGAAGGACTCAATAATTCACCCCTCCACTTT

v_call: TRBV12-5
d_call: -
clone_size: -
j_call: TRBJ1-1
cdr3_aa: CASGSLGHYMNTEAFF
cdr3_nt: TGTGCTAGTGGTTCGCTCGGACACTACATGAACACTGAAGCTTTCTTT

v_call: TRBV10-3
d_call: TRBD1
clone_size: -
j_call: TRBJ2-1
cdr3_aa: CAIGGQGNNEQFF
cdr3_nt: TGTGCCATAGGAGGACAGGGAAACAATGAGCAGTTCTTC

v_call: TRBV2
d_call: TRBD2
clone_size: -
j_call: TRBJ2-5
cdr3_aa: CASTLQRGDLETQYF
cdr3_nt: TGTGCCAGCACCCTCCAGCGGGGGGACCTAGAGACCCAGTACTTC

v_call: TRBV7-9
d_call: TRBD1
clone_size: few
j_call: TRBJ1-5
cdr3_aa: CASSSGTASFEPQHF
cdr3_nt: TGTGCCAGCAGCTCGGGGACAGCCTCGTTCGAGCCCCAGCATTTT

v_call: TRBV5-1
d_call: TRBD2
clone_size: -
j_call: TRBJ2-7
cdr3_aa: CASSLDGTSGVSYEQYF
cdr3_nt: TGCGCCAGCAGCTTGGACGGGACTAGCGGGGTTTCCTACGAGCAGTACTTC

v_call: TRBV5-1
d_call: -
clone_size: -
j_call: TRBJ1-4
cdr3_aa: CASSSGGPNEKLFF
cdr3_nt: TGCGCCAGCAGCTCTGGAGGTCCCAATGAAAAACTGTTTTTT

v_call: TRBV3-1/TRBV3-2
d_call: -
clone_size: -
j_call: TRBJ2-2
cdr3_aa: CASSQDGGSATGELFF
cdr3_nt: TGTGCCAGCAGCCAAGATGGCGGCTCGGCCACCGGGGAGCTGTTTTTT

v_call: TRBV4-1
d_call: -
clone_size: -
j_call: TRBJ2-3
cdr3_aa: CASSQDGQSTDTQYF
cdr3_nt: TGCGCCAGCAGCCAAGATGGGCAAAGCACAGATACGCAGTATTTT

v_call: TRBV6-1
d_call: TRBD1
clone_size: -
j_call: TRBJ1-5
cdr3_aa: CASSVRDRGKGQPQHF
cdr3_nt: TGTGCCAGCAGTGTCAGGGACAGGGGAAAAGGTCAGCCCCAGCATTTT

v_call: TRBV9
d_call: TRBD2
clone_size: -
j_call: TRBJ2-3
cdr3_aa: CASSTWTRGYTQYF
cdr3_nt: TGTGCCAGCAGCACGTGGACTAGAGGGTATACGCAGTATTTT

v_call: TRBV6-4
d_call: -
clone_size: -
j_call: TRBJ1-2
cdr3_aa: CASSDTGTTNYGYTF
cdr3_nt: TGTGCCAGCAGTGACACAGGGACCACTAACTATGGCTACACCTTC

v_call: TRBV6-4
d_call: -
clone_size: -
j_call: TRBJ2-2
cdr3_aa: CASGGADTGELFF
cdr3_nt: TGTGCCAGCGGGGGGGCCGACACCGGGGAGCTGTTTTTT

v_call: TRBV5-8
d_call: -
clone_size: -
j_call: TRBJ1-6
cdr3_aa: CASSLGGGGNSPLHF
cdr3_nt: TGTGCCAGCAGCTTGGGCGGGGGGGGGAATTCACCCCTCCACTTT

v_call: TRBV3-1/TRBV3-2
d_call: -
clone_size: -
j_call: TRBJ1-4
cdr3_aa: CASSQDLQAREKLFF
cdr3_nt: TGTGCCAGCAGCCAAGATCTACAGGCCCGTGAAAAACTGTTTTTT

v_call: TRBV5-1
d_call: TRBD1
clone_size: -
j_call: TRBJ2-2
cdr3_aa: CASSFLIDRGDTGELFF
cdr3_nt: TGCGCCAGCAGCTTTCTCATTGACAGGGGAGATACCGGGGAGCTGTTTTTT

v_call: TRBV15
d_call: TRBD1
clone_size: -
j_call: TRBJ1-3
cdr3_aa: CATSRGGRTGGNTIYF
cdr3_nt: TGTGCCACCAGCAGAGGTGGCAGGACAGGAGGAAACACCATATATTTT

v_call: TRBV27
d_call: -
clone_size: -
j_call: TRBJ2-2
cdr3_aa: CASSFGRNTGELFF
cdr3_nt: TGTGCCAGCAGTTTTGGCAGAAACACCGGGGAGCTGTTTTTT

v_call: TRBV19
d_call: TRBD1
clone_size: -
j_call: TRBJ1-1
cdr3_aa: CASSPRTGGAENTEAFF
cdr3_nt: TGTGCCAGTAGTCCCCGGACAGGGGGCGCAGAAAACACTGAAGCTTTCTTT

v_call: TRBV21-1
d_call: -
clone_size: once
j_call: TRBJ2-1
cdr3_aa: CASSKGSWDRPYNEQFF
cdr3_nt: TGTGCCAGCAGCAAAGGAAGCTGGGACAGACCATACAATGAGCAGTTCTTC

v_call: TRBV6-1
d_call: -
clone_size: -
j_call: TRBJ1-1
cdr3_aa: CASSDRENTEAFF
cdr3_nt: TGTGCCAGCAGTGACAGGGAGAACACTGAAGCTTTCTTT

v_call: TRBV7-3
d_call: TRBD1
clone_size: -
j_call: TRBJ2-3
cdr3_aa: CASSLRGRSTDTQYF
cdr3_nt: TGTGCCAGCAGCCTTAGGGGGCGAAGCACAGATACGCAGTATTTT

v_call: TRBV25-1
d_call: -
clone_size: few
j_call: TRBJ1-6
cdr3_aa: CASSESSRGVYSPLHF
cdr3_nt: TGTGCCAGCAGTGAATCTTCCAGGGGAGTTTATTCACCCCTCCACTTT

v_call: TRBV7-8
d_call: TRBD1
clone_size: -
j_call: TRBJ1-5
cdr3_aa: CASSFGGTGVLGNQPQHF
cdr3_nt: TGTGCCAGCAGCTTCGGCGGGACAGGGGTTTTGGGTAATCAGCCCCAGCATTTT

v_call: TRBV30
d_call: -
clone_size: -
j_call: TRBJ1-2
cdr3_aa: CAWSALGQPANYGYTF
cdr3_nt: TGTGCCTGGAGTGCACTCGGACAGCCGGCTAACTATGGCTACACCTTC

v_call: TRBV5-4
d_call: TRBD2
clone_size: -
j_call: TRBJ2-7
cdr3_aa: CASTLGGSSYEQYF
cdr3_nt: TGTGCCAGCACCTTGGGAGGGTCCTCCTACGAGCAGTACTTC

v_call: TRBV30
d_call: TRBD1
clone_size: -
j_call: TRBJ1-4
cdr3_aa: CAWSPGTGVGPDEKLFF
cdr3_nt: TGTGCCTGGAGCCCCGGGACAGGCGTCGGGCCGGATGAAAAACTGTTTTTT